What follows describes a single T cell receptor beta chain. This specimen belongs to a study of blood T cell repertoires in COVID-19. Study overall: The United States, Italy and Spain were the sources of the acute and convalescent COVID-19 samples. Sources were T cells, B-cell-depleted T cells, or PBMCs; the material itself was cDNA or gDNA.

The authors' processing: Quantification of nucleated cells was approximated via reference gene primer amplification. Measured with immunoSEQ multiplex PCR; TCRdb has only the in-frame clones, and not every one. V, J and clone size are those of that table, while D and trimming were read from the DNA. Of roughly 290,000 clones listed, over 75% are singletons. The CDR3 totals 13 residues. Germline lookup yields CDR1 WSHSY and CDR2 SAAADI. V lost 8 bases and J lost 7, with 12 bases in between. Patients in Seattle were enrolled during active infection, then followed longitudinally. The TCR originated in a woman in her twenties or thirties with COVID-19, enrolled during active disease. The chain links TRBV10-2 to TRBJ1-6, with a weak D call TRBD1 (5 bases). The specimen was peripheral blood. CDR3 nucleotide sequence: TGCGCCAGCCTGGAGGGGAGAAATTCACCCCTCCACTTT. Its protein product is CASLEGRNSPLHF.